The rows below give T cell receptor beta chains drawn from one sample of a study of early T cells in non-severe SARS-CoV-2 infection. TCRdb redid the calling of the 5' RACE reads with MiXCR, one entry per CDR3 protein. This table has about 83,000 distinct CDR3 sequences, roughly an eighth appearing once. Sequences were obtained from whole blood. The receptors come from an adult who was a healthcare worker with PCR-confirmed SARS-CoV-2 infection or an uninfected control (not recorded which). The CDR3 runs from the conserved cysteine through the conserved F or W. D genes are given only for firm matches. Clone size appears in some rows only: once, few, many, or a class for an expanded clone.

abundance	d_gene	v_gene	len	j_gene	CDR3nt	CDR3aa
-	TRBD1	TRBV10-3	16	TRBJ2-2	TGTGCCATCAGTGCCTACTCCGGACAGGGCACCGGGGAGCTGTTTTTT	CAISAYSGQGTGELFF
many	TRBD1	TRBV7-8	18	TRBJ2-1	TGTGCCAGCATCCTGGACAGGGGGGGATTCAGCTCCTACAATGAGCAGTTCTTC	CASILDRGGFSSYNEQFF
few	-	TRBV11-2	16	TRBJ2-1	TGTGCCAGCAGCGATAAGACGGTAAGCTCCTACAATGAGCAGTTCTTC	CASSDKTVSSYNEQFF
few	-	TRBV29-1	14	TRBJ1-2	TGCAGCGTTTACGCGGGGACGGGGGACTATGGCTACACCTTC	CSVYAGTGDYGYTF
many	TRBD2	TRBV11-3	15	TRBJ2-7	TGTGCCAGCAGCCGCCGACTAGCGGGAATCTACGAGCAGTACTTC	CASSRRLAGIYEQYF
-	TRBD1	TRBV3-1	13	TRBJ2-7	TGTGCCAGCAGCCGGGACAGTGTAAACGAGCAGTACTTC	CASSRDSVNEQYF
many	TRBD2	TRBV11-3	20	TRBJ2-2	TGTGCCAGCAGCTTAGAGCCGAGGTGGGGACTAGCGGGTCTCACCGGGGAGCTGTTTTTT	CASSLEPRWGLAGLTGELFF
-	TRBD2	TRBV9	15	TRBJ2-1	TGTGCCAGCAGCGTAGCGGCGGGAGGTGGCTATGAGCAGTTCTTC	CASSVAAGGGYEQFF
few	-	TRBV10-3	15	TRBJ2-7	TGTGCCATCAGTGAAAGTCAGGTTATCACCTACGAGCAGTACTTC	CAISESQVITYEQYF
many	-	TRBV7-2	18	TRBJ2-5	TGTGCCAGCAGCAAACCTGTCCATCGACGGCGCCCCGACGAGACCCAGTACTTC	CASSKPVHRRRPDETQYF
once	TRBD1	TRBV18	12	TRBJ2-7	TGTGCCAGCCCACCAGACAGGGACGAGCAGTACTTC	CASPPDRDEQYF
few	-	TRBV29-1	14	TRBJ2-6	TGCAGCGTTTCCGGCATCGCTGGGGCCAACGTCCTGACTTTC	CSVSGIAGANVLTF
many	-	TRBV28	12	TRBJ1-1	TGTGCCAGCAGTGAGCGGACAACTGAAGCTTTCTTT	CASSERTTEAFF
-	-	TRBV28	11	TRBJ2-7	TGTGCCAGCGGGCTGTTCTACGAGCAGTACTTC	CASGLFYEQYF
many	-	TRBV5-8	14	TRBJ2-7	TGTGCCAGCAGCTTGGCTCCAGGGAACTACGAGCAGTACTTC	CASSLAPGNYEQYF
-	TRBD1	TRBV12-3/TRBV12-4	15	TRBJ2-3	TGTGCCAGCAGTTTAGTGACAGGGGCCCCAGATACGCAGTATTTT	CASSLVTGAPDTQYF
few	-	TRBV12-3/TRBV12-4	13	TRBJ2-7	TGTGCCAGCAAGGAGGGGGTTTCCTACGAGCAGTACTTC	CASKEGVSYEQYF
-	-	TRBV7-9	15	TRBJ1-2	TGTGCCAGCAGCCCCGAACCTATATCACCGGAGGGCTACACCTTC	CASSPEPISPEGYTF
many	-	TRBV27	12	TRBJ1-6	TGTGCCAGCAGGCCGCACGGATCACCCCTCCACTTT	CASRPHGSPLHF
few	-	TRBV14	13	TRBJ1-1	TGTGCCAGCAGCCAAGTTGAGTTCGCTGAAGCTTTCTTT	CASSQVEFAEAFF
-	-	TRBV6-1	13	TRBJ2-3	TGTGCCACCCGGCAGGAAATTACAGATACGCAGTATTTT	CATRQEITDTQYF
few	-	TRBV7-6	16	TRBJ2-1	TGTGCCAGCAGCTTAGGGGGGCCGAATTCCTACAATGAGCAGTTCTTC	CASSLGGPNSYNEQFF
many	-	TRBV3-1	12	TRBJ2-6	TGTGCCAGCAGCCCTGGGGCCAACGTCCTGACTTTC	CASSPGANVLTF
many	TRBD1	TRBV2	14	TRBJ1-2	TGTGCCAGCAGTGAAGTTCAGGGGGTAGGAGGCTACACCTTC	CASSEVQGVGGYTF
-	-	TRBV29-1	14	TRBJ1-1	TGCAGCGTCACACCAGGGCTCGTGAACACTGAAGCTTTCTTT	CSVTPGLVNTEAFF
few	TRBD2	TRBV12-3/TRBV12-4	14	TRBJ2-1	TGTGCCAGCAGTTCCGGGACTAGCGCCGCTGAGCAGTTCTTC	CASSSGTSAAEQFF
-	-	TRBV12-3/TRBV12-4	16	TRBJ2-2	TGTGCCAGCAGTTTTTCCGGAGGCAGGGTGACCGGGGAGCTGTTTTTT	CASSFSGGRVTGELFF
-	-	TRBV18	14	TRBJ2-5	TGTGCCAGCTCACTCACCGATCGGAAAGAGACCCAGTACTTC	CASSLTDRKETQYF